This T cell receptor (beta chain) was captured by sequencing in a study of blood T cells in healthy people across ages (dated by TCRdb to 2014 to 2015). A note on the overall study: Template switching captured roughly one uniquely barcoded TCR beta cDNA molecule per two T cells in model experiments. Four age groups were formed from the donors: young (average 16 years), middle-aged (approximately 40), aged (about 68) and long-lived (more than 75). Using the same blood draw, the study looked at two additional independent replicas of 1 million unique cDNA reads for two donors, one aged 18 to 30 and the other aged 80 or older. Age-related changes in TCR beta repertoire diversity were measured in the study by deep sequencing normalized with unique cDNA molecular identifiers.

The V and J ends are trimmed by 5 bases and 4 bases, leaving 19 bases between them. The germline V gene (reference sequence) sets CDR1 to SEHNR and CDR2 to FQNEAQ. Spanning cysteine to phenylalanine, the CDR3 consists of 16 amino acids. Only the CDR3 part of the read is kept: 48 bases, read in frame from the first base. This clonotype was observed a few times. Its antigen is not yet known. No much larger clonotype is one base removed from it; base qualities were not supplied. Systemically healthy Caucasian individuals from Russia, over 30 in total and aged about 6 to 90 years, were included as donors. Each donor gave ten milliliters of peripheral blood, drawn into EDTA-treated Vacutainer tubes. PBMCs were isolated by Ficoll-Paque density-gradient centrifugation, with at least 6 million obtained per sample. Trizol reagent was used to extract total RNA from the PBMCs, yielding at least 6 micrograms per sample. For every donor, flow cytometry on a PBMC aliquot measured the percentage of naive CD45RAhigh/CD27high T cells.

General study outcomes and caveats: Since profiling was done on bulk unsorted PBMCs, naive and antigen-experienced compartments could not be conclusively compared. Donor CMV infection status was unknown, potentially confounding age-related changes in expanded clonotypes. Observed TCR beta diversity per million T cells fell roughly linearly with age, and a significant reduction was already apparent by age roughly 40. There was a strong correlation between observed TCR beta diversity and the percentage of naive T cells measured by flow cytometry. Estimates of total diversity from one million sequenced T cells were regarded as lower bounds and underestimates. Compared with the aged group, the long-lived group had more naive CD4+ T cells, fewer expanded clones and increased TCR diversity, a pattern suggesting age selection.

The protocol used for the library was 5' RACE. For sequencing, an Illumina HiSeq 2500 was employed. The second PCR ran for roughly 6 to 11 cycles and used a J-beta primer mix along with a sample-barcoded 5' primer. Each TCR beta cDNA molecule received a unique molecular identifier from a template-switch 5' adaptor carrying 12 random nucleotides. Each sample yielded at least 3 million CDR3-containing paired-end reads. All of the RNA was converted into first-strand cDNA using the Mint cDNA synthesis kit, with a TRBC-specific oligonucleotide serving as the primer. All cDNA was treated with uracil-DNA glycosylase and then went through a first 18-cycle PCR with the universal primers M1SS and BC2_uni_R. The original pipeline was this. Each sample was normalized by randomly selecting 1 million high-quality reads, each carrying a distinct molecular identifier. Instead of being binned into consensus sequences, reads that shared molecular identifiers were thrown out. CDR3 identification, clonotype clustering and error correction used MiTCR with a Q25 quality threshold and the strictest error-elimination algorithm. A nonparametric unseen species model using Euler transformation provided a lower-bound estimate of total TCR beta diversity. The public reads were reanalyzed by TCRdb: fastp trimming at Q25, MiXCR alignment, in-frame beta chains only. Rows with one shared CDR3 protein collapse into an entry with the most common genes and DNA. In this record, the V and J calls reflect TCRdb's handling and not the investigators' own analysis. For this sample the table gives hundreds of thousands of distinct CDR3 sequences, of which around 24% were detected only once. Of the sample, approximately 8.7% falls within the top ten clones.

Another study also made use of these data, one on T cells of mothers and their children. According to the second study: Nine systemically healthy Caucasian individuals, comprising three mothers and their six children, were included as donors. cDNA synthesis consumed the entire amount of extracted RNA, loaded at about 1.5 ug RNA in each 15 ul reaction. In the second PCR, the M1S primer added sample barcodes and 2-4 random nucleotides. Each mother yielded over 10 million TCR beta CDR3 reads and each child 3 million to 3.5 million reads. Thymic selection shapes the output of TCR recombination in a similar way in related and unrelated pairs, and inherited differences have a minor effect. Normalized repertoire overlap in related mother-child pairs was always slightly higher than in unrelated mother-child pairs, but the difference was never significant. No persistent microchimeric T cell clones were found, with a detection sensitivity of roughly 99 clones per million clonotypes. Deep NGS was used in the study to compare the TCR beta repertoires of mothers and children and to look for features that separate related mother-child pairs from unrelated individuals. On average, the children were approximately 11 +/- 4 years old, while the mothers were about 40 +/- 4 years old. After adapter ligation was performed with NEBNext reagents, the libraries were sequenced on an Illumina HiSeq 2000 with 100+100 nt paired-end reads. To prevent cross-contamination, the mother and child libraries were prepared one month apart and sequenced in separate runs. Between roughly 500,000 and 2,300,000 distinct TCR beta clonotypes were identified per donor. Naive TCR beta clonotypes were estimated from low-frequency clonotypes matched to each donor's FACS-determined naive share, without sorting.

The chain is made from TRBV7-9 and TRBJ2-3, with a tentative D gene TRBD2 over 6 matching bases. Material for sequencing was blood. The sequence derives from a boy aged 5-17 years in good health. The CDR3 loop reads CASSRWREPGSDTQYF. The DNA sequence reads TGTGCCAGCAGCCGGTGGCGGGAACCTGGGTCAGATACGCAGTATTTT.